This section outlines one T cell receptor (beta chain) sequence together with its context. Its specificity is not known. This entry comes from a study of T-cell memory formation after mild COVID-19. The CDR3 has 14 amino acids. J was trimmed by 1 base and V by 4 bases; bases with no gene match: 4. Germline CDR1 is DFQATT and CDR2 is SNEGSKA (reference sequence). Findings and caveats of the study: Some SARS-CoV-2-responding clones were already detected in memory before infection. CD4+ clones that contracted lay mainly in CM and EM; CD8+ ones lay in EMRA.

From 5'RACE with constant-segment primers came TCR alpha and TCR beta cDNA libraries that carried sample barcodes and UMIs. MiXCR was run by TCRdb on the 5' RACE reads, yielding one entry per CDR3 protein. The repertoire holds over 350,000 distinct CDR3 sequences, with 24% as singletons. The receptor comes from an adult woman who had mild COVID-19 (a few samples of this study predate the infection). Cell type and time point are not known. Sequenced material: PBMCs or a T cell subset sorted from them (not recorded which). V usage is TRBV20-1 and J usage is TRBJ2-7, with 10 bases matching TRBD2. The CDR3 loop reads CSAKQREGSYEQYF. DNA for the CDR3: TGCAGTGCTAAACAGCGGGAGGGGTCCTACGAGCAGTACTTC.